The entry below gives a single T cell receptor beta chain sequence along with its context. TCRdb's copy holds only in-frame clones and misses some; the assay was immunoSEQ multiplex PCR. The sample shows around 40,000 clones, 90% to 95% of them seen only once. The sample comes from a study of T cell changes during pregnancy in multiple sclerosis. In germline, CDR1 is LNHDA, CDR2 SQIVND (reference sequence). With 9 bases removed from V and 6 bases from J, the gap between germline ends came to 11 bases. The CDR3 sequence is 12 residues long. The chain has TRBV19 and TRBJ2-2; D call uncertain. This specimen was CD4+ T cells from peripheral blood mononuclear cells, taken in the second trimester of pregnancy. The receptor was derived from a female donor with multiple sclerosis, enrolled in a pregnancy study. The CDR3 sequence: CASFTPAGELFF. In DNA form, the CDR3 reads TGTGCCAGCTTTACTCCCGCCGGGGAGCTGTTTTTT.